This T cell receptor (beta chain) derives from a study of blood T cell repertoires in COVID-19. Assay used: immunoSEQ multiplex PCR; TCRdb lists only in-frame clones, some missing. The sample includes about 160,000 clones, about nine tenths of them seen just once. Germline V gives CDR1 LNHDA, CDR2 SQIVND (reference sequence). V gave up 5 bases and J gave up 0 bases, with 16 bases separating them. The CDR3 has 16 residues. The TCR was taken from a woman aged 55-75 years who had recovered from COVID-19. The chain uses TRBV19 and TRBJ1-1; the D is unclear. Sequencing input: peripheral blood. The CDR3 DNA reads as TGTGCCAGTAGTCCACACGGGGAGGGAATGAACACTGAAGCTTTCTTT. It specifies CASSPHGEGMNTEAFF.